This TCR beta chain was identified during a study of T cell repertoires in breast cancer (dated by TCRdb to between 2015 and 2016). About the study as a whole: Samples profiled in the study came from tumors, lymph nodes and peripheral blood lymphocytes of breast cancer patients, along with peripheral blood from healthy control donors. Given the low mutational burden of breast cancer and the rarity of common mutations in breast cancer, it was reasoned that TCRs shared between breast cancer patients would target shared antigens. On average, sequencing produced roughly 540,000 sequences per sample, which came to around 9 reads per input cell. Nine healthy donors, of an age range similar to that of the patients, were included as controls. Tumors and tumor-involved lymph nodes were minced and digested with Liberase and DNase, then filtered through 70-um and 40-um filters. Tumor-free lymph nodes were processed with no enzymatic digestion, and blood samples were separated using Ficoll. Most of the roughly 20 patient tumors analyzed for shared TCRs were ER+/PR+. Summary of the overall study and its limitations: Emulsion RT-PCR was regarded as qualitative rather than quantitative, because clone recovery was skewed by transcript abundance and primer differences. Discarding singleton TCRs and sampling only part of each tumor may have missed genuine antitumor clones. Tumor-involved sentinel lymph nodes shared about fourfold more TCRs with matched tumor repertoires than tumor-free nodes (about 7.7% versus 2%). TRBV7 predominated among the shared TCRs, which could possibly reflect tumor recognition or a mispriming bias from eight TRBV7 primers. Shared TCRs were encoded by various nucleotide sequences, which suggests selection and expansion based on antigen. About 19 TCR pairs were shared across seven or more patient tumors and rarely found in control blood, suggesting possible tumor specificity.

At the junction V is shortened by 5 bases and J by 8 bases; bases outside the gene matches: 10. Via the germline V gene (reference sequence), CDR1 is DFQATT and CDR2 SNEGSKA. Spanning cysteine to phenylalanine, the CDR3 consists of 14 amino acids. CDR3 DNA is the only sequence kept; it has 42 bases, read in frame from the first base. The library came from emulsion pairing. Unpaired genes were suppressed in a second nested PCR with blocking oligos, after which Illumina adaptors and barcodes were added in a third nested PCR. Each master mix for emulsion RT-PCR held about 5,000-280,000 T cells along with C-region, Stepout and V-region primers. The Micellula Emulsion and Purification Kit was used to generate emulsions, and Qiagen OneStep RT-PCR reagents were used for RT-PCR. The pooled libraries were sequenced on an Illumina MiSeq using paired-end 2 x 250 reads. The authors processed their data as follows. In Galaxy, read pairs were joined and then clipped at the engineered overlap into separate alpha and beta files, and any unclipped reads were discarded. Alpha-beta pairs were assigned using CompleteTCR, a MiTCR-based pipeline in which chains sharing read cluster identifiers are linked by an R script. TCR sequences seen only once, which were about 1-3.3%, were removed as potential sequencing errors. The public reads were reanalyzed by TCRdb: fastp trimming at Q25, MiXCR alignment, in-frame beta chains only. Rows are combined by CDR3 protein, so each entry shows the most common genes and DNA. TCRdb, not the original authors, processed these V and J calls. Here the sample has roughly 40,000 distinct CDR3 sequences; less than 55% occur a single time. The top ten clones comprise 50% to 65% of the sample.

This clonotype has a count of ten or more. Its recognized antigen is unknown. No clone much larger than this one lies a single base away; base qualities are absent. The study used an expanded emulsion RT-PCR method with primers for all TCR V genes to analyze paired alpha-beta TCRs of CD8+ T cells. Before emulsion RT-PCR, CD8+ T cells were isolated with a CD8 positive selection kit and incubated overnight in 9.5 to 10 IU/mL IL-2. The V and J segments used are TRBV20-1 and TRBJ2-1; TRBD2 aligns with 9 central bases. The source is a pool of human donors with breast cancer or a healthy control (not recorded which). The sample was CD8+ T cells. The DNA sequence reads TGCAGTGCTCCCCCGAGCGGGAGGATCGATGAGCAGTTCTTC. This translates into CSAPPSGRIDEQFF.